The clone carrying this T cell receptor beta chain was picked up a small number of times. The data were taken from a study of CD8+CD57+ T cells in acquired aplastic anemia. Germline V gene data show CDR1 as SNHLY and CDR2 as FYNNEI. V dropped 6 bases and J dropped 1; count of bases not matched to a gene: 0. The CDR3 contains 14 residues. TCR beta VDJ combinations and CDR3 sequences were profiled from genomic DNA. TCRdb itself ran the reads through MiXCR, one entry per CDR3 protein. This sample has roughly 130,000 distinct CDR3 sequences, with 48% found just once. The clonotype originates from a human donor in good health, serving as a control. The source material was sorted CD4+, CD8+, or CD8+CD57+ T cells (not recorded which) from PBMCs. The V gene is TRBV2, the J gene TRBJ2-3; 11 positions match TRBD2. The CDR3 region has the DNA TGTGCCAGCAGACTAGCGGGGGGCACAGATACGCAGTATTTT. Residues: CASRLAGGTDTQYF.